The entry that follows covers one T cell receptor beta chain sequence. Its target is not known. Clones were read by immunoSEQ multiplex PCR, and TCRdb kept only the in-frame ones, dropping some. The sample carries approximately 210,000 clones, about nine tenths recorded once. The data were taken from a study of T cell responses to AZD1222 COVID-19 vaccine. Looked up from germline, CDR1 is SGHVS and CDR2 is FNYEAQ. The CDR3 runs to 19 residues. V was clipped by 0 bases and J by 3 bases, with 18 bases between them. The study, taken as a whole, reports: Two AZD1222 doses significantly raised spike-specific TCR breadth and depth over controls. Across the whole spike, CD4 TCRs peaked at regions 160-218 and 743-854. The donor cohort was predominantly white British with a female majority, and clonal diversity may have been underestimated.

This sequence was found in an adult who received the AZD1222 COVID-19 vaccine. Material: peripheral blood, obtained 28 days after the second AZD1222 dose. This chain connects TRBV7-6 to TRBJ1-6; no clear D gene. The CDR3 DNA sequence: TGTGCCAGCAGCTTAGCTGCAGTGCCTAACCCCGTCTATAATTCACCCCTCCACTTT. Translation: CASSLAAVPNPVYNSPLHF. Variable domain in full (rest from reference TRBV7-6 and TRBJ1-6): GAGVSQSPRYKVTKRGQDVALRCDPISGHVSLYWYRQALGQGPEFLTYFNYEAQQDKSGLPNDRFSAERPEGSISTLTIQRTEQRDSAMYRCASSLAAVPNPVYNSPLHFGNGTRLTVT.